This TCR beta chain was documented in a study of blood T cell repertoires in COVID-19. CDR3 size: 15 residues. Trimming removed 4 bases from V and 1 base from J, with 11 bases in between. Per the germline V gene, CDR1 is SGHRS and CDR2 is YFSETQ. Some clones are missing from TCRdb's copy, which holds only in-frame ones; the method was immunoSEQ multiplex PCR. The sample shows 100,000 or so clones, roughly 82% of them seen only once. Sequencing input: peripheral blood. The sequence came from a man older than 75 with acute or convalescent COVID-19. The V gene is TRBV5-1, the J gene TRBJ2-2; tentative D call: TRBD2 (6 bases). CDR3 DNA sequence: TGCGCCAGCAGCCCCGGGAGTGGGAACACCGGGGAGCTGTTTTTT. This gives the protein CASSPGSGNTGELFF.